Following are 3 T cell receptor beta chains from one sample sequenced in a study of shared clonotypes between healthy human individuals. The table came from immunoSEQ multiplex PCR; TCRdb's copy has only in-frame clones and leaves some out. The sample carries about 560,000 clones, around 80% recorded once. The source material was PBMCs. The receptors were sampled from a middle-aged woman in good health. Some clones in this sample may be carry-over from other donors' samples.

To note about this clone: The same CDR3 also results from other DNA sequences found in this sample. This chain links TRBV2 with TRBJ2-5, with 8 bases matching TRBD1. The CDR3 runs to 12 residues. From germline, CDR1 is SNHLY and CDR2 FYNNEI. V lost 8 bases, J lost 5 bases, and 4 bases stayed unmatched. For the CDR3, the DNA is TGTGCCAGCCGAGACAGGGGTGAGACCCAGTACTTC. Amino acids: CASRDRGETQYF.

The V gene is TRBV21-1, the J gene TRBJ2-2; the DNA was not compared with TRBD1, the D call given in the table. TRBV21-1 is flagged as a pseudogene. The CDR3 is 13 residues long. The CDR3 coding sequence is TGTGCCCGGAGGGGGCTGAACACCGGGGAGCTGTTTTTT. Its protein product is CARRGLNTGELFF.

The chain is built from TRBV7-2 and TRBJ2-1; D might be TRBD2 (5 bases). Germline CDR1 is SGHTA and CDR2 is FQGNSA. The ends were cut back, 3 bases at V and 3 bases at J, with 9 bases in the middle. The CDR3 has 14 amino acids. Here the CDR3 DNA reads TGTGCCAGCAGCTTTGAGCGGAACTACAATGAGCAGTTCTTC. Translating gives CASSFERNYNEQFF.